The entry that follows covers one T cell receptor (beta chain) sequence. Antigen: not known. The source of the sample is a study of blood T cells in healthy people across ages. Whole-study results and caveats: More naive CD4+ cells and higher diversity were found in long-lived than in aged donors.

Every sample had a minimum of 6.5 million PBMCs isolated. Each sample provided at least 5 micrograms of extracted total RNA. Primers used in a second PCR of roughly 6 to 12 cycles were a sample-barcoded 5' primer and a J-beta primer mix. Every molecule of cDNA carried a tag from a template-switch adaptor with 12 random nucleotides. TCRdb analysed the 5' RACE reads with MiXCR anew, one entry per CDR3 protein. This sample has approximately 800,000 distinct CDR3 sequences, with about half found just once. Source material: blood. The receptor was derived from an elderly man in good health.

CDR3 region: CSVRVSQNTEAFF. CDR3 nucleotides: TGCAGCGTAAGGGTTAGTCAAAACACTGAAGCTTTCTTT. This chain connects TRBV29-1 to TRBJ1-1, with no clear D. Germline assignment: CDR1 SQVTM and CDR2 ANQGSEA. The CDR3 is made up of 13 amino acids. The V end was cut by 6 bases, the J end by 2 bases, with 13 bases between.